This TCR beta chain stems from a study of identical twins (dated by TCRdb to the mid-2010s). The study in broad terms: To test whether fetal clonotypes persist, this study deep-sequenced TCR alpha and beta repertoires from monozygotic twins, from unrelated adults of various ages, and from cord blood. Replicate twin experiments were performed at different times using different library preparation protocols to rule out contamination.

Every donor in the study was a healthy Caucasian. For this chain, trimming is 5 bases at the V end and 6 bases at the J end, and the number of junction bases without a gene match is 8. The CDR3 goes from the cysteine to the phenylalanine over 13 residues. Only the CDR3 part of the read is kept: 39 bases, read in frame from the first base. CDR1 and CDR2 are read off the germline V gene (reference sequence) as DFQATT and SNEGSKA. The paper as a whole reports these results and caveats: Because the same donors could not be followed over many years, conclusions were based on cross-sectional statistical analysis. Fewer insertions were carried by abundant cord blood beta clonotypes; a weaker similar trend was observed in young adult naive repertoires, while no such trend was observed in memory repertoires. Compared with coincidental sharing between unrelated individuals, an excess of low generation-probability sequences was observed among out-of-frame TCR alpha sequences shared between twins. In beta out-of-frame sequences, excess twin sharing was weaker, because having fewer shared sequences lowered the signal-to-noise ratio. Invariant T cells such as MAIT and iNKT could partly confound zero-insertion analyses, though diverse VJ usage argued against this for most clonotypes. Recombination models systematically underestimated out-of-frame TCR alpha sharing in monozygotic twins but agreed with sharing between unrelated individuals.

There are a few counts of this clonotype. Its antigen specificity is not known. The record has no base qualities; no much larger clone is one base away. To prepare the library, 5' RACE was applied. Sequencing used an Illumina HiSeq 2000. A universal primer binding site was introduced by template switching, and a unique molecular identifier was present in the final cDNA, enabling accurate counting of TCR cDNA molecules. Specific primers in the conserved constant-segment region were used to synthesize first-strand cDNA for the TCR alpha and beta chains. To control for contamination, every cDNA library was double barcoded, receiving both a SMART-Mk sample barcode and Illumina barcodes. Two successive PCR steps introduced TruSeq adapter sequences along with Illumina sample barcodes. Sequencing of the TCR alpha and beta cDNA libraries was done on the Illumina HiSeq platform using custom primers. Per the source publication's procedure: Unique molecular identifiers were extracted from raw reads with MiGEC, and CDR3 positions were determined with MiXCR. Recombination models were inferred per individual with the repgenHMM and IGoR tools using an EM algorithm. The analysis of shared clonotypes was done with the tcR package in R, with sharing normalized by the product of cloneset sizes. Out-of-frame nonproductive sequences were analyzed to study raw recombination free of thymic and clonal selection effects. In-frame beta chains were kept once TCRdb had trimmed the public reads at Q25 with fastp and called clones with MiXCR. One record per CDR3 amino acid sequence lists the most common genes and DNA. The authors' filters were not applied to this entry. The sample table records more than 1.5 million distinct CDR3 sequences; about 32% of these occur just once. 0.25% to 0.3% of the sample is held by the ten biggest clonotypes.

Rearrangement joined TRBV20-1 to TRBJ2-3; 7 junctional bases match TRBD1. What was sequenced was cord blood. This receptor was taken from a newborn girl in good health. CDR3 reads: CSAPHQGVDTQYF. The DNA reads TGCAGTGCTCCTCACCAGGGGGTGGATACGCAGTATTTT.